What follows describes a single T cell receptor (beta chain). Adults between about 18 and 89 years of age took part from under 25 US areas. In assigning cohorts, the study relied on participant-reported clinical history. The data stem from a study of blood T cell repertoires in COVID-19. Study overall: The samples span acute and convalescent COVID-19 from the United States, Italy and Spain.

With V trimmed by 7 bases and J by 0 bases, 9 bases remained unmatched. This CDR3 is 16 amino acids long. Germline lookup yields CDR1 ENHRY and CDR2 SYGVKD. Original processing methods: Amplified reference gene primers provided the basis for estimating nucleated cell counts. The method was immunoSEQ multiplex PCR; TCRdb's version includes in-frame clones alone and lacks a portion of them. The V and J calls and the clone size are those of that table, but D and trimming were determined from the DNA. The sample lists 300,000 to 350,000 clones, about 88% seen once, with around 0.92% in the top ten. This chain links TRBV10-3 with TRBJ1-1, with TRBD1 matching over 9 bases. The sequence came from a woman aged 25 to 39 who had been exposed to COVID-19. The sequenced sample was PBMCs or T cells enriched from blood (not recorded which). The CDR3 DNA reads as TGTGCCATCAAGGTCGGGACAGGGTACATGAACACTGAAGCTTTCTTT. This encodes CAIKVGTGYMNTEAFF.